One T cell receptor (beta chain) is described in this entry. Antigen unknown. The V gene lost 0 bases and the J gene lost 2 bases, with 18 bases spanning the gap. The V gene's germline CDR1 is LNHNV and CDR2 YYDKDF (reference sequence). There are 18 residues in the CDR3. The data stem from a study of identical twins. A template switching step contributed a universal primer site, while unique molecular identifiers were present in the cDNA. MiXCR was run by TCRdb on the 5' RACE reads, yielding one entry per CDR3 protein. The sample holds hundreds of thousands of distinct CDR3 sequences; approximately 20% are singletons and the top ten take approximately 0.48%. Study results and limitations: Invariant T cells like MAIT and iNKT could partly confound the zero-insertion analyses. Fewer insertions characterized abundant cord blood beta clonotypes, whereas memory repertoires showed none.

These data also featured in a second study, about yellow fever vaccine responses in identical twins.

The rearrangement uses TRBV15 and TRBJ2-3; D is undetermined. This sequence was found in a woman aged 18 to 35 in good health. Sequenced: CD4+ T cells sorted from blood. CDR3 amino acids: CATSRDYTAGRVTDTQYF. The DNA of the CDR3 is TGTGCCACCAGCAGAGATTATACGGCAGGTCGGGTCACAGATACGCAGTATTTT. The variable domain in full, with the rest retrieved from reference TRBV15 and TRBJ2-3, is DAMVIQNPRYQVTQFGKPVTLSCSQTLNHNVMYWYQQKSSQAPKLLFHYYDKDFNNEADTPDNFQSRRPNTSFCFLDIRSPGLGDTAMYLCATSRDYTAGRVTDTQYFGPGTRLTVL.